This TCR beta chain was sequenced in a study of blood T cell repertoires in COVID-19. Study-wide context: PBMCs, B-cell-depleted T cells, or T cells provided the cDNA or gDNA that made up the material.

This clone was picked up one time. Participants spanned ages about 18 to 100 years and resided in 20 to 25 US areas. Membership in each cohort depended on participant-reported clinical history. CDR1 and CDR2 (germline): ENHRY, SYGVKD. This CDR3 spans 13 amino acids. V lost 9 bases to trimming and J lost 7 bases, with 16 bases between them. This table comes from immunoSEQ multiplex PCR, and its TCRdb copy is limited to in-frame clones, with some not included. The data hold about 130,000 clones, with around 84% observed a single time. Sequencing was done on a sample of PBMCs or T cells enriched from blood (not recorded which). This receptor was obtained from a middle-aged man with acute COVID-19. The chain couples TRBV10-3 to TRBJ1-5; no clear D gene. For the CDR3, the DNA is TGTGCCATTACGGTCTCCCCGGGACAGCCCCAGCATTTT. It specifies CAITVSPGQPQHF.